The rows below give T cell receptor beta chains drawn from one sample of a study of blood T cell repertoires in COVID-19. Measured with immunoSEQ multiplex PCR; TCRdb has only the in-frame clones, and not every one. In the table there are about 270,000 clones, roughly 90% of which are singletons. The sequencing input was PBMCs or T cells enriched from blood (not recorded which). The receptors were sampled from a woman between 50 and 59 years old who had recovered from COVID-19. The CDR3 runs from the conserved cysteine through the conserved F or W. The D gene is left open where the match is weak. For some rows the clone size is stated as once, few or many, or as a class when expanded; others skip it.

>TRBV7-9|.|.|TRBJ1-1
CASSGPSGGRTEAFF
TGTGCCAGCAGCGGACCGTCGGGGGGCCGAACTGAAGCTTTCTTT
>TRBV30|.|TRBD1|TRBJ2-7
CAWSNPTGLGRRSYEQYF
TGTGCCTGGAGTAACCCGACAGGGTTGGGCCGGAGGTCATACGAGCAGTACTTC
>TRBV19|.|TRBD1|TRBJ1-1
CASSGGQGRMGGNTEAFF
TGTGCCAGTAGCGGTGGACAGGGAAGGATGGGGGGGAACACTGAAGCTTTCTTT
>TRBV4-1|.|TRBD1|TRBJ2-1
CASSQEQGLAYNEQFF
TGCGCCAGCAGCCAAGAACAGGGGTTGGCCTACAATGAGCAGTTCTTC
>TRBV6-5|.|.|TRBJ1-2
CASSYSIGQTNYGYTF
TGTGCCAGCAGTTACTCGATTGGACAGACTAACTATGGCTACACCTTC
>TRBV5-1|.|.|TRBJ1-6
CASSRDNSNSPLHF
TGCGCCAGCAGCCGGGACAATAGTAATTCACCCCTCCACTTT
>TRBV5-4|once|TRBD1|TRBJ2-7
CASSLEGTGGEQYF
TGTGCCAGCAGCTTGGAAGGGACAGGGGGAGAGCAGTACTTC
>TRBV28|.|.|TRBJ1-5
CASSFSNNQPQHF
TGTGCCAGCAGTTTTTCCAACAATCAGCCCCAGCATTTT
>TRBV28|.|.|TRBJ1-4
CASSSTDPGGEKLFF
TGTGCCAGCAGTTCAACCGACCCGGGGGGTGAAAAACTGTTTTTT
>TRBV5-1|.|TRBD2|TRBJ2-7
CASSSRTSGSYEQYF
TGCGCCAGCAGCTCCCGGACTAGCGGCTCCTACGAGCAGTACTTC
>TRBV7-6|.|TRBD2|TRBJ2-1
CASSQGTSGSSWGNEQFF
TGTGCCAGCAGCCAGGGGACTAGCGGGAGTAGTTGGGGCAATGAGCAGTTCTTC
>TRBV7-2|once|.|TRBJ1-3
CASSLQISGNTIYF
TGTGCCAGCAGCTTACAGATATCTGGAAACACCATATATTTT
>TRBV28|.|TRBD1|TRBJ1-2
CASRRGRGQSYGYTF
TGTGCCAGCAGAAGAGGCAGGGGGCAGAGCTATGGCTACACCTTC
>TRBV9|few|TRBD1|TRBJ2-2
CASSVGQGSTGELFF
TGTGCCAGCAGCGTCGGACAGGGGAGCACCGGGGAGCTGTTTTTT
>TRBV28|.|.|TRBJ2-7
CASSLFQGIYEQYF
TGTGCCAGCAGTTTATTCCAGGGGATCTACGAGCAGTACTTC
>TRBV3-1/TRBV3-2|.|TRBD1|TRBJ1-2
CASSRWDRPYGYTF
TGTGCCAGCAGCCGGTGGGACAGGCCCTATGGCTACACCTTC
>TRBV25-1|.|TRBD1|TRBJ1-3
CASRRTGSSGNTIYF
TGTGCCAGCAGGAGGACAGGTTCCTCTGGAAACACCATATATTTT
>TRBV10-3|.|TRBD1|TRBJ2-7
CAISPGTGGAEQYF
TGTGCCATCAGTCCCGGGACAGGGGGCGCCGAGCAGTACTTC
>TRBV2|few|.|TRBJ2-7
CASSGSGISYEQYF
TGTGCCAGCAGTGGATCAGGGATCTCCTACGAGCAGTACTTC
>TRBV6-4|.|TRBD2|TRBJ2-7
CAHRRGGGALPREEQYF
TGTGCCCACCGGCGCGGGGGAGGAGCCTTGCCGCGGGAAGAGCAGTACTTC
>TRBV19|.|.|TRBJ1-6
CASSKPDRNNSPLHF
TGTGCCAGTAGTAAACCGGACAGAAATAATTCACCCCTCCACTTT
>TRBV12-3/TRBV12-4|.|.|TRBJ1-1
CASSFKGISEAFF
TGTGCCAGCAGTTTCAAGGGGATCTCCGAAGCTTTCTTT
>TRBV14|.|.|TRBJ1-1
CASSQDQGFTEAFF
TGTGCCAGCAGCCAAGACCAGGGGTTCACTGAAGCTTTCTTT
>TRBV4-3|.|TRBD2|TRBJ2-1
CASSKEASGSSYNEQFF
TGCGCCAGCAGCAAGGAGGCTAGCGGGAGCTCCTACAATGAGCAGTTCTTC
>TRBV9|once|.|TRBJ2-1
CASSAGYSYNEQFF
TGTGCCAGCAGCGCGGGGTACTCCTACAATGAGCAGTTCTTC
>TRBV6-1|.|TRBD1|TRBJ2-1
CASSEGNRGLDNEQFF
TGTGCCAGCAGTGAAGGAAACAGGGGGCTCGACAATGAGCAGTTCTTC
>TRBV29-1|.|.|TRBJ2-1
CSVEAVVGEQFF
TGCAGCGTTGAAGCGGTGGTTGGTGAGCAGTTCTTC
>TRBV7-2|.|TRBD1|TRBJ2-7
CASSFSGTGPYEQYF
TGTGCCAGCAGCTTTTCCGGGACAGGGCCCTACGAGCAGTACTTC
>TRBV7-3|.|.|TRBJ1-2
CASSQQPNYGYTF
TGTGCCAGCAGCCAACAGCCAAACTATGGCTACACCTTC
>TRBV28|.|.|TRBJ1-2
CASTETGVNYGYTF
TGTGCCAGCACGGAGACAGGAGTAAACTATGGCTACACCTTC
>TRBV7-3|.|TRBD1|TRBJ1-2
CASSSPPGQGDYGYTF
TGTGCCAGCAGCTCCCCTCCGGGACAGGGGGACTATGGCTACACCTTC
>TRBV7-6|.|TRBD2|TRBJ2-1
CASSLRVTSGSLGEQFF
TGTGCCAGCAGCTTAAGGGTCACTAGCGGGAGTCTCGGTGAGCAGTTCTTC
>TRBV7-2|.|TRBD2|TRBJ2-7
CASSFGGSGRNDEQYF
TGTGCCAGCAGCTTTGGGGGTAGCGGGAGGAACGACGAGCAGTACTTC
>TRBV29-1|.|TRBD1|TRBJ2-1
CSVEVWDSSSYNEQFF
TGCAGCGTTGAAGTGTGGGACAGCAGCTCCTACAATGAGCAGTTCTTC
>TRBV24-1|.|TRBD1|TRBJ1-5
CATSDLQGSSNQPQHF
TGTGCCACCAGTGATCTACAGGGGTCTAGCAATCAGCCCCAGCATTTT